This T cell receptor beta chain emerged from a study of T cells in Graves' hyperthyroidism and ophthalmopathy. Overall study findings and caveats: A model using 13 V-J features told ophthalmopathy apart from stable hyperthyroidism.

This CDR3 comprises 15 residues. The V gene end was trimmed by 5 bases and the J gene end by 5 bases; junction bases not matched to a gene: 10. The V gene's germline CDR1 is MDHEN and CDR2 SYDVKM. TCR beta CDR3 regions were amplified from RNA transcripts. An initial round of RT-PCR targeting the TCR CDR3 relied on the HTBI primer set. TCRdb independently ran MiXCR on the multiplex PCR reads; one entry per CDR3 protein. The repertoire holds approximately 400,000 distinct CDR3 sequences, with around an eighth as singletons. This clonotype was found many times. Its antigen is currently unknown. The chain couples TRBV28 to TRBJ2-7; 9 nucleotides line up with TRBD1. The sample taken for sequencing was blood. This receptor was identified in a man aged 30 to 39 with Graves' hyperthyroidism that later progressed to Graves' ophthalmopathy. CDR3 amino acids: CASSPPGQGMNEQYF. In nucleotides, the CDR3 is TGTGCCAGCAGTCCGCCCGGACAGGGGATGAACGAGCAGTACTTC. Using reference TRBV28 and TRBJ2-7 for the parts outside the CDR3, the full variable domain is DVKVTQSSRYLVKRTGEKVFLECVQDMDHENMFWYRQDPGLGLRLIYFSYDVKMKEKGDIPEGYSVSREKKERFSLILESASTNQTSMYLCASSPPGQGMNEQYFGPGTRLTVT.